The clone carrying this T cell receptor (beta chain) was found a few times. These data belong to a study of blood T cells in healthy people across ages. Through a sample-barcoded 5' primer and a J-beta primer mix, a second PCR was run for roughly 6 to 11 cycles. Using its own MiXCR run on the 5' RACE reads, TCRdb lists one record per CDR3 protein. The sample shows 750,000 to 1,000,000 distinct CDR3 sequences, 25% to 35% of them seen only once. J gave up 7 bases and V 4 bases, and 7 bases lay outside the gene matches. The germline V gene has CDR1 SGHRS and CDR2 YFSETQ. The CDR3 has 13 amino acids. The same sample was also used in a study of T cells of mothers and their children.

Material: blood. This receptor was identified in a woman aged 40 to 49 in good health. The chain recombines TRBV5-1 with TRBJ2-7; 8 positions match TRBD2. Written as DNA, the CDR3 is TGCGCCAGCAGCGCCGGCGGGGGGCGGGAGCAGTACTTC. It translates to CASSAGGGREQYF.